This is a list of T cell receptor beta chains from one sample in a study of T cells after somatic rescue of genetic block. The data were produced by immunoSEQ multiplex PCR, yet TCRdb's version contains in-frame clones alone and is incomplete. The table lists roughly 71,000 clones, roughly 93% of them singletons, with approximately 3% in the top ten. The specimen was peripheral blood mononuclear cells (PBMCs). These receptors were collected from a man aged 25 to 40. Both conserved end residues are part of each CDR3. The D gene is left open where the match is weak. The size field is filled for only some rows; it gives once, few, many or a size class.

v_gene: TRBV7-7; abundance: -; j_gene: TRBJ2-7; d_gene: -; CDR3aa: CASSLGAGPSYEQYF; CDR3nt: TGTGCTAGCAGCCTAGGGGCCGGCCCAAGCTACGAGCAGTACTTC
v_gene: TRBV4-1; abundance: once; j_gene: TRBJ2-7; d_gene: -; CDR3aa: CASSQDRRAFYEQYF; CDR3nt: TGCGCCAGCAGCCAAGATCGGAGGGCATTCTACGAGCAGTACTTC
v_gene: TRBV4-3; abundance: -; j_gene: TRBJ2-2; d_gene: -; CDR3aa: CASSQDWVDYRAVVPNTGELFF; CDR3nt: TGCGCCAGCAGCCAAGATTGGGTGGATTACAGGGCCGTCGTCCCTAACACCGGGGAGCTGTTTTTT
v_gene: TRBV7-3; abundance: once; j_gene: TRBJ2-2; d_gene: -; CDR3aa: CASSLASTGELFF; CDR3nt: TGTGCCAGCAGCTTGGCTAGTACCGGGGAGCTGTTTTTT
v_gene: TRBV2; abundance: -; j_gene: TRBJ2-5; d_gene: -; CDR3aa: CASSLGLQETQYF; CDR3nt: TGTGCCAGCAGCCTAGGACTGCAAGAGACCCAGTACTTC
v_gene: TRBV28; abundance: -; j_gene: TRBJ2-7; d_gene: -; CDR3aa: CASSLGRISSYEQYF; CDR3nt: TGTGCCAGCAGTTTAGGACGGATTAGCTCCTACGAGCAGTACTTC
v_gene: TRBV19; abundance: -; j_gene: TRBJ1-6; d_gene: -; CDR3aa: CASSMRGRYSPLHF; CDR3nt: TGTGCCAGTAGTATGAGGGGGAGGTATTCACCCCTCCACTTT
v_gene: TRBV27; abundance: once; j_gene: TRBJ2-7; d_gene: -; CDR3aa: CASSLSRGPYEQYF; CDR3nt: TGTGCCAGCAGTTTATCTCGGGGTCCCTACGAGCAGTACTTC
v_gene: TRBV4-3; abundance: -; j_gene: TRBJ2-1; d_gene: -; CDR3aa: CASSRGGSDNEQFF; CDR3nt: TGCGCCAGCAGCCGAGGGGGGTCGGACAATGAGCAGTTCTTC
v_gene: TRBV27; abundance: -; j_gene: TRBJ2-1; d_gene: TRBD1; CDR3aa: CASSLDRGRNEQFF; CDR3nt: TGTGCCAGCAGTTTGGACAGGGGGCGCAATGAGCAGTTCTTC
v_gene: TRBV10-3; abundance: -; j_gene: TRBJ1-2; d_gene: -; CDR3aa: CAISEKMDYGYTF; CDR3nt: TGTGCCATCAGTGAAAAGATGGATTATGGCTACACCTTC
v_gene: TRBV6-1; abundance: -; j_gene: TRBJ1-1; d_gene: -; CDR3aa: CASSAGTSRGTEAFF; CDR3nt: TGTGCCAGCAGTGCGGGGACCTCTCGGGGGACTGAAGCTTTCTTT
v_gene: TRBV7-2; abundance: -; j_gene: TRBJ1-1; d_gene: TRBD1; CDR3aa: CASSGQGGMNTEAFF; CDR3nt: TGTGCCAGCAGCGGACAGGGGGGGATGAACACTGAAGCTTTCTTT
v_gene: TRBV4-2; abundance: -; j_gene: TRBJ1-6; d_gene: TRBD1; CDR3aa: CASSQDLQGNSPLHF; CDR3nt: TGTGCCAGCAGCCAAGATCTACAGGGGAATTCACCCCTCCACTTT
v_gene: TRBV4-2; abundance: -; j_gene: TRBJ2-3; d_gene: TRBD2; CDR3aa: CASSPTRSGGGGTQYF; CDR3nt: TGTGCCAGCAGCCCAACCCGTAGCGGGGGGGGAGGTACGCAGTATTTT
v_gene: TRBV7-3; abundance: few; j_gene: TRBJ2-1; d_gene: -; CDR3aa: CASSLTPEDERIF; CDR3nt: TGTGCCAGCAGCCTCACCCCCGAAGATGAGCGAATCTTC
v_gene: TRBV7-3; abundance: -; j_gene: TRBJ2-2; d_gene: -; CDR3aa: CASSQGFYTGELFF; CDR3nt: TGTGCCAGCAGCCAGGGTTTTTACACCGGGGAGCTGTTTTTT
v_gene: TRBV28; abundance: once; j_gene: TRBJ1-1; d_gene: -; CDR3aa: CASSLRGYMNTEAFF; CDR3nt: TGTGCCAGCAGTTTACGGGGATACATGAACACTGAAGCTTTCTTT
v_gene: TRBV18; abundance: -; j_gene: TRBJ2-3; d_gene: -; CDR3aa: CASSPSAESTQYF; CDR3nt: TGTGCCAGCTCACCCAGCGCCGAGAGCACGCAGTATTTT
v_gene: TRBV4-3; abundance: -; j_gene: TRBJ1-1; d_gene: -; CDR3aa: CASSQARETADTEAFF; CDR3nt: TGCGCCAGCAGCCAAGCCAGGGAGACGGCGGACACTGAAGCTTTCTTT
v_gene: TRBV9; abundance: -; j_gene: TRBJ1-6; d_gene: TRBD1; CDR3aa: CASSAGTGIHSPLHF; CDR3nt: TGTGCCAGCAGCGCCGGGACAGGGATTCATTCACCCCTCCACTTT
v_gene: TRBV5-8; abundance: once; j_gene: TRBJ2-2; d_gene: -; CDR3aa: CASSPARENTGELFF; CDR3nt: TGTGCCAGCAGCCCGGCCCGGGAGAACACCGGGGAGCTGTTTTTT